A selection of T cell receptor beta chains follows, all from one sample in a study of T cell changes during pregnancy in multiple sclerosis. Clones were sequenced by immunoSEQ multiplex PCR, and TCRdb holds only the in-frame ones, with some missing. The data show around 45,000 clones, with about 89% seen just once and 0.6% to 0.75% held by the top ten. Sequenced material: CD4+ T cells from peripheral blood mononuclear cells, taken before pregnancy. The receptors stem from a female donor with multiple sclerosis, enrolled in a pregnancy study. Each CDR3 is given without its conserved first and last residue.

>TRBJ2-7|TRBV9
ASSVAGGDWGTYEQY
>TRBJ2-2|TRBV4-3
ASSQLGGAGTGELF
>TRBJ1-4|TRBV4-2
ASSQSRGTGQLVSDEKLF
>TRBJ2-5|TRBV4-3
ASSQDFRLAGETQY
>TRBJ2-1|TRBV10-3
AISESGGVGEQF
>TRBJ2-7|TRBV10-3
AISELAGSYEQY
>TRBJ1-4|TRBV5-4
ASSFGTATNEKLF
>TRBJ1-2|TRBV19
ASSGQYGYT
>TRBJ1-3|TRBV19
ASSILAPGNTIY
>TRBJ1-6|TRBV7-3
ASSLAPDSPLH
>TRBJ2-7|TRBV7-2
ASSQEGEQY